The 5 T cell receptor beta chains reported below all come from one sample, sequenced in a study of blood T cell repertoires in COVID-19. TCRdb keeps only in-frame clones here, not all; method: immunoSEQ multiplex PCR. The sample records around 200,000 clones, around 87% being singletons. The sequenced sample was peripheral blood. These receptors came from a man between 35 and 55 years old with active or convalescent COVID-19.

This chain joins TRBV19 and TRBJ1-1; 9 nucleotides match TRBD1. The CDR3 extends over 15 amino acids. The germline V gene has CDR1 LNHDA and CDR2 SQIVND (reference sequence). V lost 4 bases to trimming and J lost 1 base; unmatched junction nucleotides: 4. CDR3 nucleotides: TGTGCCAGTAGTAAACTGGGACAGGGGAACACTGAAGCTTTCTTT. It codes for CASSKLGQGNTEAFF.

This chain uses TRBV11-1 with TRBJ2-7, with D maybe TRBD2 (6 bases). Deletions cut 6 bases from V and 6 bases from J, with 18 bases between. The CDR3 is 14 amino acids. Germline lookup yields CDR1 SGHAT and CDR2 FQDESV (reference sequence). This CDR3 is CASSRDSYLGEQYF. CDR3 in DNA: TGTGCCAGCAGTCGGGACTCTTACCTCGGCGAGCAGTACTTC. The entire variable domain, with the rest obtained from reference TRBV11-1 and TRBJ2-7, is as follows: EAEVAQSPRYKITEKSQAVAFWCDPISGHATLYWYRQILGQGPELLVQFQDESVVDDSQLPKDRFSAERLKGVDSTLKIQPAELGDSAMYLCASSRDSYLGEQYFGPGTRLTVT.

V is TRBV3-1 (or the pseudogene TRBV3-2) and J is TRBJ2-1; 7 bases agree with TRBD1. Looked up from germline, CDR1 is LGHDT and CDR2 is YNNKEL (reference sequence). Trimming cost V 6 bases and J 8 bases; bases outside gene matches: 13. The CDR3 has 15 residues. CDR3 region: CASRQTGTPWDEQFF. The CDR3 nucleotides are TGTGCCAGCAGGCAGACAGGGACCCCTTGGGATGAGCAGTTCTTC.

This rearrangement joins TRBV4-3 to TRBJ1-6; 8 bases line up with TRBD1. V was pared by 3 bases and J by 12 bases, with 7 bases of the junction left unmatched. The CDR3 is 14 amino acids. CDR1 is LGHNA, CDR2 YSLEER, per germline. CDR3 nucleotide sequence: TGCGCCAGCAGCCAGGGACAGGAGGCAGGACCCCTCCACTTT. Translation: CASSQGQEAGPLHF.

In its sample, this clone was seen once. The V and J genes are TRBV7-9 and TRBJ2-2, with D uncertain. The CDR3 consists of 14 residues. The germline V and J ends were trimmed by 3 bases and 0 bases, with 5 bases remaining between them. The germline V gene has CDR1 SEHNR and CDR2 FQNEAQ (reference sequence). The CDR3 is CASSFPANTGELFF. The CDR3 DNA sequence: TGTGCCAGCAGCTTTCCGGCGAACACCGGGGAGCTGTTTTTT. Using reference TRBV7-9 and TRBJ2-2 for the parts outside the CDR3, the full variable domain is DTGVSQNPRHKITKRGQNVTFRCDPISEHNRLYWYRQTLGQGPEFLTYFQNEAQLEKSRLLSDRFSAERPKGSFSTLEIQRTEQGDSAMYLCASSFPANTGELFFGEGSRLTVL.